This T cell receptor beta chain was identified in a study of blood T cell repertoires in COVID-19 (dated by TCRdb to the early 2020s). Turning to the overall study: Collaborator samples came from the United States, Italy and Spain and covered acute and convalescent phases of COVID-19. The repertoires were released in a freely available public database meant as a resource for research on the immune response to SARS-CoV-2. Samples came from the ongoing ImmuneRACE study (first 160 participants) plus 1,254 subjects from 6 global collaborators. HLA class I and class II types, where available, came from metadata supplied by the sample provider rather than from assay-based typing. A de-identified subject ID, COVID-19 status, age in years and sex were almost always included in the sample metadata. The prospective study material was composed of cDNA or gDNA derived from T cells, B-cell-depleted T cells, or PBMCs. Deeply sampled blood TCRbeta repertoires from subjects exposed to, actively infected with, or recovered from COVID-19 were included in the dataset.

The immunoSEQ Assay, a bias-controlled multiplex PCR, was used to amplify TCRbeta CDR3 regions from genomic DNA. Under the source paper's analysis protocol: Within the assay, amplification of reference gene primers was used to estimate how many nucleated cells each sample contained. To quantify the absolute abundance of each unique TCRbeta CDR3 rearrangement, sequence reads were collapsed and filtered. For each sample, productive Simpson clonality was calculated as the square root of Simpson's diversity index across productive rearrangements. TCRdb took this table from immuneACCESS and kept in-frame rearrangements with V and J called. Such tables lack part of the clones; where checked against another copy, unresolved V genes explain under half of the gap, and the rest is unexplained. V, J and clone size are those of that table, while D and trimming were read from the DNA. The sample table shows 200,000 to 300,000 clones, and about 90% are seen once. 3.5% to 4.5% of the sample lies in the top ten.

The collaborating institutions used their own protocols to collect whole blood in K2EDTA tubes. For TCRbeta analysis, collaborators shipped samples in one of three forms: frozen whole blood, isolated PBMCs, or DNA extracted from either of those sample types. Broader findings and caveats from the paper: Clinical and demographic metadata were provided uncurated, with the amount varying by source and participant.

From the germline V gene, CDR1 is SGHNT and CDR2 is YENEEA. The CDR3 has 13 amino acids, counting the end cysteine and phenylalanine. Only the CDR3 part of the read is kept: 39 bases, read in frame from the first base. The junction carries 3 bases between V and J, which are trimmed by 1 base and 0 bases respectively. In the case of this clone: Which antigen it targets is not known. No base quality values were provided; no much bigger clone lies one nucleotide off.

The receptor's source is a woman between 40 and 50 years old with acute or convalescent COVID-19. Sequencing was done on a sample of peripheral blood. The receptor chain draws on TRBV11-3 and TRBJ1-1; confidence is insufficient to name the D gene. The DNA sequence is given as TGTGCCAGCAGCTTAGGAGTGAACACTGAAGCTTTCTTT. This codes for CASSLGVNTEAFF.